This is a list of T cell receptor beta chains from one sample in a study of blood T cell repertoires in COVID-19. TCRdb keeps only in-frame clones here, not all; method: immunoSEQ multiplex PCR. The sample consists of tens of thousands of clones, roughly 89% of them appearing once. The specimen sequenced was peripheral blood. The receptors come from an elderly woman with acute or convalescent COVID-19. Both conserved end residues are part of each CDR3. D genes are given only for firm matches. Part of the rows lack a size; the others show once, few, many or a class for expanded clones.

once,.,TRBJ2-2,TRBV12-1,CASSPRGRPGELFF,TGTGCCAGCAGCCCCCGCGGGCGGCCCGGGGAGCTGTTTTTT
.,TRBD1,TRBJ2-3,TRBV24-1,CATSDRQGTSTDTQYF,TGTGCCACCAGTGACCGACAGGGGACTAGCACAGATACGCAGTATTTT
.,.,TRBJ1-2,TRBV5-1,CASSFSSDYGYTF,TGCGCCAGCAGCTTTTCTTCCGACTATGGCTACACCTTC
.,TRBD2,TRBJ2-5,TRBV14,CASSLAGVEETQYF,TGTGCCAGCAGCCTAGCGGGGGTGGAAGAGACCCAGTACTTC
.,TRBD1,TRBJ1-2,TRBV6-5,CASSYSDRGSYGYTF,TGTGCCAGCAGTTACTCCGACAGGGGGTCTTATGGCTACACCTTC
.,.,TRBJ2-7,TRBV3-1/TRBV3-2,CASSQSTGQSSYEQYF,TGTGCCAGCAGCCAATCGACAGGCCAAAGCTCCTACGAGCAGTACTTC
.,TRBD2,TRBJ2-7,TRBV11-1,CASSLGVAGVDEQYF,TGTGCCAGCAGCTTAGGGGTAGCGGGAGTCGACGAGCAGTACTTC
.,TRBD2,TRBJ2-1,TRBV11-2,CASSPLGGLAGGPKDEQFF,TGTGCCAGCAGCCCCCTGGGGGGGCTAGCGGGAGGACCCAAAGATGAGCAGTTCTTC
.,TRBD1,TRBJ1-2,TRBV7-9,CASSTPGQGHGYTF,TGTGCCAGCAGTACCCCGGGACAGGGTCATGGCTACACCTTC
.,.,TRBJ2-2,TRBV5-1,CASSFGGDNTGELFF,TGCGCCAGCAGCTTCGGCGGCGATAACACCGGGGAGCTGTTTTTT
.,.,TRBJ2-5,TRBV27,CASSSSVGLGTQYF,TGTGCCAGCAGTTCCTCAGTGGGCTTGGGGACCCAGTACTTC
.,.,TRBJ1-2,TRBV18,CASSPRDTHSTF,TGTGCCAGCTCACCCCGGGACACCCATTCCACCTTC
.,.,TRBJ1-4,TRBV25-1,CASRPMGQPNEKLFF,TGTGCCAGCAGACCAATGGGGCAGCCTAATGAAAAACTGTTTTTT
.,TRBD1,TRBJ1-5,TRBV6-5,CATTGQSNQPQHF,TGTGCCACTACGGGACAGAGCAATCAGCCCCAGCATTTT
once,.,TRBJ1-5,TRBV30,CAWSSRTSVHF,TGTGCCTGGAGCAGCCGCACAAGCGTGCATTTT
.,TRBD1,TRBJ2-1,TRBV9,CASSETGQRFPVF,TGTGCCAGCAGCGAAACGGGACAGCGGTTTCCAGTCTTC
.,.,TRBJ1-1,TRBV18,CASSPFGGSLNTEAFF,TGTGCCAGCTCACCATTCGGGGGATCTTTGAACACTGAAGCTTTCTTT
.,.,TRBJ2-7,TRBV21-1,CASISKQGGSEYEQYF,TGTGCCAGCATTAGTAAACAGGGGGGAAGTGAGTACGAGCAGTACTTC
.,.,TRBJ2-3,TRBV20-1,CSASPYTDTQYF,TGCAGTGCTAGTCCCTACACAGATACGCAGTATTTT
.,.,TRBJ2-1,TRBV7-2,CASSFGGRYNEQFF,TGTGCCAGCAGCTTCGGGGGGCGTTACAATGAGCAGTTCTTC
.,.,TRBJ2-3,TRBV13,CASSLGRGAGDTQYF,TGTGCCAGCAGCTTAGGCCGGGGGGCGGGGGATACGCAGTATTTT
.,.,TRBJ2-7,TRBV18,CASSSGWGGYEQYF,TGTGCCAGCTCATCGGGGTGGGGAGGCTACGAGCAGTACTTC
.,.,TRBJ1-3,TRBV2,CASSVDSGNTIYF,TGTGCCAGCAGCGTCGACTCCGGAAACACCATATATTTT
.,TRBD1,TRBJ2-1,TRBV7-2,CASSLPGQGLNEQFF,TGTGCCAGCAGCTTACCGGGACAGGGGTTGAATGAGCAGTTCTTC
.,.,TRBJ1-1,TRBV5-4,CASSSAGVANTEAFF,TGTGCCAGCAGCTCAGCAGGGGTGGCGAACACTGAAGCTTTCTTT
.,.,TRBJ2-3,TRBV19,CASSMEDVDTQYF,TGTGCCAGTAGTATGGAGGACGTAGATACGCAGTATTTT
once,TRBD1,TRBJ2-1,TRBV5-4,CASRGDRIEQFF,TGTGCCAGCAGGGGGGACAGAATAGAGCAGTTCTTC
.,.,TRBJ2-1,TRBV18,CASSPSGAAYNEQFF,TGTGCCAGCTCACCATCAGGGGCGGCCTACAATGAGCAGTTCTTC
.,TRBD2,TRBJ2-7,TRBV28,CASRSTGTSGRSQREQYF,TGTGCCAGCAGATCGACCGGGACTAGCGGGAGGAGCCAACGCGAGCAGTACTTC
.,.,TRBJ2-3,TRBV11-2,CASSLGRRGGDTQYF,TGTGCCAGCAGCTTAGGTCGGAGGGGGGGAGATACGCAGTATTTT
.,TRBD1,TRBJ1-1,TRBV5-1,CASSLAAGGRITEAFF,TGCGCCAGCAGCTTGGCGGCAGGGGGCAGGATCACTGAAGCTTTCTTT
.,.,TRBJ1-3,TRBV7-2,CASSLAGVRGNTIYF,TGTGCCAGCAGCTTGGCAGGGGTTAGAGGAAACACCATATATTTT
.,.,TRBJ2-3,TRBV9,CASSPGWMGSTQYF,TGTGCCAGCAGCCCTGGTTGGATGGGGAGTACGCAGTATTTT
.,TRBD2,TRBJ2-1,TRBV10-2,CASRATSGRANEQFF,TGCGCCAGCAGAGCGACTAGCGGGAGGGCCAATGAGCAGTTCTTC
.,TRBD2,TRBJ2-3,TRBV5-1,CASSLAGDTDTQYF,TGCGCCAGCAGCTTAGCGGGGGACACAGATACGCAGTATTTT
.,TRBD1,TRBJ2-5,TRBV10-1,CASRTDRVQETQYF,TGCGCCAGCAGGACAGACAGGGTCCAAGAGACCCAGTACTTC
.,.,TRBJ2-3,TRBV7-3,CASSLMGGSGDTQYF,TGTGCCAGCAGCTTAATGGGTGGGAGTGGAGATACGCAGTATTTT